This TCR beta chain came from a study of T cell responses to AZD1222 COVID-19 vaccine. V dropped 1 base and J dropped 2 bases, with 12 bases sitting between them. The CDR3 consists of 15 residues. CDR1 and CDR2 (germline): SQVTM, ANQGSEA. Generated by immunoSEQ multiplex PCR, the TCRdb table keeps only in-frame clones and is missing some. Of about 170,000 clones in the sample, roughly 92% were seen once. This receptor was taken from an adult in good health. The sample was peripheral blood, taken on day 0 of AZD1222 vaccination. The chain combines TRBV29-1 with TRBJ2-1, with D tentatively TRBD1 (5 bases). The CDR3, as DNA: TGCAGCGTTGAAGGGGGCACGACAACCTACAATGAGCAGTTCTTC. Translation gives CSVEGGTTTYNEQFF.